A single sample is the source of the 20 T cell receptor beta chains below, sequenced in a study of blood T cell repertoires in COVID-19. TCRdb keeps only in-frame clones here, not all; method: immunoSEQ multiplex PCR. The sample has about 250,000 clones; about 91% are singletons. The sequencing input was peripheral blood. The receptor set was obtained from a man aged 80 or over with acute or convalescent COVID-19.

This sequence joins TRBV11-2 and TRBJ1-5; D uncertain. The ends were cut back, 1 base at V and 6 bases at J, with 10 bases in the middle. The CDR3 covers 14 residues. CDR1 is SGHAT and CDR2 is FQNNGV in the germline V gene. The CDR3 DNA is TGTGCCAGCAGCTTAGGGCCCGCGGGTCAGCCCCAGCATTTT. Amino acid sequence: CASSLGPAGQPQHF.

CDR3 in DNA: TGTGCCAGCACCCTAAGGGGTGACAATCAGCCCCAGCATTTT. Its translation is CASTLRGDNQPQHF. The chain links TRBV3-1 (or the pseudogene TRBV3-2) to TRBJ1-5; maybe TRBD1 (5 bases). Per the germline V gene, CDR1 is LGHDT and CDR2 is YNNKEL (reference sequence). There are 14 residues in the CDR3. V dropped 7 bases and J dropped 3 bases, with 13 bases sitting between them.

This chain uses TRBV11-2 with TRBJ2-7; 7 nucleotides agree with TRBD1. Germline CDR1 reads SGHAT; CDR2 reads FQNNGV. The CDR3 spans 15 residues. J gave up 2 bases and V 0 bases, and 4 bases lay outside the gene matches. The CDR3 coding sequence is TGTGCCAGCAGCTTAGATTTGACAGGGACCTACGAGCAGTACTTC. This gives the protein CASSLDLTGTYEQYF.

V is TRBV9 and J is TRBJ1-3, with 8 positions matching TRBD1. The CDR3 is 17 residues long. Germline values: CDR1 SGDLS, CDR2 YYNGEE. Trimming at V came to 0 bases and at J to 1 base, leaving 6 bases not matched to a gene. In DNA, the CDR3 is TGTGCCAGCAGCGTAGGTCACCAGGGGGCTTCTGGAAACACCATATATTTT. Translation gives CASSVGHQGASGNTIYF.

The chain links TRBV5-6 to TRBJ1-1; TRBD1 is a possible D gene (5 bases). CDR3 length: 16 amino acids. V was shortened by 0 bases and J by 1 base, with 13 bases between the two germline ends. Germline V gives CDR1 SGHDT, CDR2 YYEEEE. The CDR3: CASSLGGLGPNTEAFF. In nucleotides, the CDR3 is TGTGCCAGCAGCTTGGGGGGCTTGGGTCCGAACACTGAAGCTTTCTTT. Supplemented by reference TRBV5-6 and TRBJ1-1, the full variable domain reads DAGVTQSPTHLIKTRGQQVTLRCSPKSGHDTVSWYQQALGQGPQFIFQYYEEEERQRGNFPDRFSGHQFPNYSSELNVNALLLGDSALYLCASSLGGLGPNTEAFFGQGTRLTVV.

The chain is built from TRBV5-8 and TRBJ2-7; 7 positions match TRBD1. The trim removed 3 bases at V and 7 bases at J, leaving 16 bases unmatched. In germline, CDR1 is SGHTS, CDR2 YDEGEE. This CDR3 spans 16 amino acids. Here the CDR3 DNA reads TGTGCCAGCAGCTCCGGGACAGTAATCGGGATAGGAGAGCAGTACTTC. It is translated as CASSSGTVIGIGEQYF.

The DNA for the CDR3 is TGTGCCAGCAGTTTATCCTCGGGACAGGGGTATGGCTACACCTTC. This encodes CASSLSSGQGYGYTF. The chain combines TRBV27 with TRBJ1-2, with 10 positions matching TRBD1. V shed 0 bases and J 5 bases; nucleotides not matched to a gene: 3. The CDR3 spans 15 residues. From germline, CDR1 is MNHEY and CDR2 SMNVEV (reference sequence).

The chain couples TRBV7-6 to TRBJ1-5, with D maybe TRBD1 (6 bases). V lost 1 base and J 0 bases, leaving 7 bases between the germline ends. The CDR3 has 15 amino acids. The germline CDR1 and CDR2 sequences are SGHVS and FNYEAQ. The CDR3 sequence: CASSLGGGSNQPQHF. CDR3 nucleotide sequence: TGTGCCAGCAGCTTAGGAGGGGGTAGCAATCAGCCCCAGCATTTT.

The rearrangement joins TRBV7-2 to TRBJ1-1; the match to TRBD1 covers 7 bases. The ends lost 5 bases at V and 4 bases at J; junction bases unmatched: 10. Per the germline V gene, CDR1 is SGHTA and CDR2 is FQGNSA. This CDR3 contains 15 residues. The CDR3 protein is CASSMSRDSFTEAFF. CDR3 nucleotides: TGTGCCAGCAGCATGTCTCGGGACAGTTTCACTGAAGCTTTCTTT.

V gene TRBV6-1 combines with J gene TRBJ2-1, with 9 bases matching TRBD2. This CDR3 spans 14 amino acids. The germline V gene has CDR1 MNHNS and CDR2 SASEGT. The V and J ends lost 3 bases and 8 bases, in that order; junction bases with no gene match: 5. CDR3 in DNA: TGTGCCAGCAGTGAGGAGCGGGGGGTTCATGAGCAGTTCTTC. This sequence encodes CASSEERGVHEQFF.

The V gene is TRBV5-5, the J gene TRBJ1-1; 7 nucleotides align to TRBD1. The CDR3 consists of 14 residues. Germline trimming cut 3 bases from V and 5 bases from J; bases unmatched to any gene: 7. From germline, CDR1 is SGHKS and CDR2 YYEKEE (reference sequence). The CDR3 sequence is CASSSDRVDTEAFF. CDR3 DNA: TGTGCCAGCAGCTCCGACAGGGTAGATACTGAAGCTTTCTTT.

The chain links TRBV7-9 to TRBJ2-2, with TRBD1 matching over 10 bases. J was trimmed by 7 bases and V by 5 bases; bases with no gene match: 7. The CDR3 contains 15 residues. CDR1 and CDR2 (germline): SEHNR, FQNEAQ (reference sequence). The CDR3 loop reads CASSDRQGANGELFF. The CDR3 DNA reads TGTGCCAGCAGCGACCGACAGGGGGCGAACGGGGAGCTGTTTTTT.

This chain joins TRBV3-1 (or the pseudogene TRBV3-2) and TRBJ1-2; possibly TRBD1 for D (6 bases). This CDR3 spans 14 amino acids. Germline V CDR1 and CDR2: LGHDT, YNNKEL (reference sequence). Trimming cost V 2 bases and J 1 base, with 8 bases left between them. Written as DNA, the CDR3 is TGTGCCAGCAGCCAAAGGACAGTTAACTATGGCTACACCTTC. Its protein is CASSQRTVNYGYTF.

The chain has TRBV6-2 or TRBV6-3 and TRBJ1-2; 9 bases align to TRBD1. The CDR3 consists of 13 residues. With V trimmed by 5 bases and J by 7 bases, 5 bases remained unmatched. CDR1 is MNHEY and CDR2 is SVGEGT in the germline V gene. CDR3 sequence: CASSTTGGIGYTF. The CDR3 bases are TGTGCCAGCAGTACGACAGGGGGTATTGGCTACACCTTC.

The count of this clone is one. This chain links TRBV18 with TRBJ1-2; 7 positions match TRBD1. The length of the CDR3 is 13 residues. Germline CDR1 reads KGHSH; CDR2 reads LQKENI. J lost 3 bases, V lost 6 bases, and 4 bases had no gene match. CDR3 bases: TGTGCCAGCTCCCCTGGGACAGACTATGGCTACACCTTC. It is translated as CASSPGTDYGYTF.

The chain links TRBV20-1 to TRBJ1-1, with D uncertain. The germline V and J ends were trimmed by 7 bases and 10 bases, with 13 bases remaining between them. This CDR3 region has 10 residues. Looked up from germline, CDR1 is DFQATT and CDR2 is SNEGSKA (reference sequence). DNA of the CDR3: TGCAGTGTATCCGGGGTGATAGCTTTCTTT. Translated, it gives CSVSGVIAFF.

The V call is TRBV7-3, the J call TRBJ2-3, with 11 bases matching TRBD2. Trimming took 3 bases from V and 5 from J; bases not matched to a gene: 4. The CDR3 is 15 residues long. The germline CDR1 and CDR2 sequences are SGHTA and FQGTGA. The CDR3 region has the DNA TGTGCCAGCAGCTTTGGACTAGCGGGTTTAGATACGCAGTATTTT. Its protein is CASSFGLAGLDTQYF.

This chain links TRBV6-5 with TRBJ1-5, with 7 bases matching TRBD1. The CDR3 has 14 amino acids. Germline V gene data show CDR1 as MNHEY and CDR2 as SVGAGI. The trim removed 8 bases at V and 4 bases at J, leaving 8 bases unmatched. The CDR3 is CASSYLGQNQPQHF. In DNA form, the CDR3 reads TGTGCCAGCTCTTATTTGGGACAGAATCAGCCCCAGCATTTT.

CDR3 residues: CASSPGLAGAHEQFF. CDR3 nucleotide sequence: TGTGCCAGCAGCCCTGGTTTAGCGGGAGCGCATGAGCAGTTCTTC. This chain uses TRBV7-9 with TRBJ2-1; 9 positions match TRBD2. J lost 8 bases, V lost 5 bases, and 10 bases had no gene match. From germline, CDR1 is SEHNR and CDR2 FQNEAQ (reference sequence). The CDR3 is made up of 15 amino acids.

The chain joins TRBV29-1 to TRBJ1-1, with 7 bases fitting TRBD1. Looked up from germline, CDR1 is SQVTM and CDR2 is ANQGSEA. This CDR3 contains 12 residues. V lost 0 bases, J lost 8 bases, and 3 bases stayed unmatched. CDR3 protein: CSVEDPDREAFF. Here the CDR3 DNA reads TGCAGCGTTGAAGACCCGGACAGGGAAGCTTTCTTT. The complete variable domain, with remaining parts taken from reference TRBV29-1 and TRBJ1-1, reads SAVISQKPSRDICQRGTSLTIQCQVDSQVTMMFWYRQQPGQSLTLIATANQGSEATYESGFVIDKFPISRPNLTFSTLTVSNMSPEDSSIYLCSVEDPDREAFFGQGTRLTVV.